The clone carrying this T cell receptor (beta chain) was seen a single time. Its specificity is not known. This sample was taken from a study of shared clonotypes between healthy human individuals. Study outcomes and limitations: Around 4.7% of naive CD4 clonotypes were shared across a few donors.

Assay: immunoSEQ multiplex PCR; the TCRdb copy retains only in-frame clones and omits some. Of millions of clones detected, approximately 93% appear once; the ten largest clones hold approximately 0.4%. This CDR3 is 17 amino acids long. CDR1 and CDR2 (germline): SEHNR, FQNEAQ (reference sequence). Trimming at V came to 3 bases and at J to 0 bases, leaving 8 bases not matched to a gene. What was sequenced was naive CD4+ T cells from PBMCs. Described subset: CD45RA+ positively selected. The sequence was collected from a man aged 18-30 years in good health. Some clones in this sample may be carry-over from other donors' samples. The rearrangement uses TRBV7-9 and TRBJ1-2, with 9 bases fitting TRBD1. In DNA form, the CDR3 reads TGTGCCAGCAGCTTGGACAGGGGAGGGATTCCTAACTATGGCTACACCTTC. Translation gives CASSLDRGGIPNYGYTF.